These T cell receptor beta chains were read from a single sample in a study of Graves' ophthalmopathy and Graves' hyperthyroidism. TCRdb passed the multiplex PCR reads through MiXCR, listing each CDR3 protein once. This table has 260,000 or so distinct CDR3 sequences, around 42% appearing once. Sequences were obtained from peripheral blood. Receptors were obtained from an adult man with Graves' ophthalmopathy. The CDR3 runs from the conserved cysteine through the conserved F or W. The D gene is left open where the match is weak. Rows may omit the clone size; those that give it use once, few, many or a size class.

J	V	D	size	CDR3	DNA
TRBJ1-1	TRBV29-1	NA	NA	CSVDEVGTEAFF	TGCAGCGTTGACGAAGTGGGGACTGAAGCTTTCTTT
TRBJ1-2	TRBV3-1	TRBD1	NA	CASSTDRGPGYTF	TGTGCCAGCAGCACCGACAGGGGCCCGGGCTACACCTTC
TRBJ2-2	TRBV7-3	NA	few	CASGNTGELFF	TGTGCCAGCGGGAACACCGGGGAGCTGTTTTTT
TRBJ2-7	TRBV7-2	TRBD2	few	CASSTGTSGGVQYF	TGTGCCAGCAGCACGGGGACTAGCGGGGGGGTGCAGTACTTC
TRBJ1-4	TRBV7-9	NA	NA	CASSLSRAEKLFF	TGTGCCAGCAGCTTAAGCAGGGCTGAAAAACTGTTTTTT
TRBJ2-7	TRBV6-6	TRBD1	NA	CASSERDRFYEQYF	TGTGCCAGCAGTGAAAGGGACAGATTTTACGAGCAGTACTTC
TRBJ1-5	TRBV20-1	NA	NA	CSAGQINQPQHF	TGCAGTGCGGGACAAATCAATCAGCCCCAGCATTTT
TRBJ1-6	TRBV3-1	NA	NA	CASSQQGTYSYSPLHF	TGTGCCAGCAGCCAGCAGGGCACCTACTCCTACTCACCCCTCCACTTT
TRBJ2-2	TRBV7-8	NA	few	CASSHSVLDTGELFF	TGTGCCAGCAGCCACTCGGTTCTGGACACCGGGGAGCTGTTTTTT
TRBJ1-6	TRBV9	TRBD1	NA	CASSSPGQETYNSPLHF	TGTGCCAGCAGCTCCCCGGGACAGGAGACCTATAATTCACCCCTCCACTTT
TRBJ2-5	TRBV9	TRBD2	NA	CASSQDLGLAGAGTKETQYF	TGTGCCAGCAGCCAAGATTTGGGACTAGCGGGAGCCGGGACCAAAGAGACCCAGTACTTC
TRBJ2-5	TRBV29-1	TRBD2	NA	CSAGLGGGGTQYF	TGCAGCGCGGGACTAGGGGGAGGGGGGACCCAGTACTTC
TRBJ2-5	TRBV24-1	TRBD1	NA	CATSDYSGTEETQYF	TGTGCCACCAGTGATTACTCCGGGACAGAAGAGACCCAGTACTTC
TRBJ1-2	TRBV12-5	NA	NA	CASGLFLVDYGYTF	TGTGCTAGTGGTTTGTTCTTGGTAGACTATGGCTACACCTTC
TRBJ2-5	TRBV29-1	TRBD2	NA	CSVGYGSGRRETQYF	TGCAGCGTGGGTTACGGTAGCGGGAGGCGGGAGACCCAGTACTTC
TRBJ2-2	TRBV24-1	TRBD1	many	CATSSPTGHNTGELFF	TGTGCCACCAGTTCCCCGACAGGGCACAACACCGGGGAGCTGTTTTTT
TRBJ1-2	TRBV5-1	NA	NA	CASSLAGGSYGYTF	TGCGCCAGCAGCTTGGCCGGGGGCAGCTATGGCTACACCTTC
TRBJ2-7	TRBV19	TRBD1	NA	CASSIQKGDRGRLEQYF	TGTGCCAGTAGTATACAGAAGGGCGACAGGGGGCGGCTCGAGCAGTACTTC
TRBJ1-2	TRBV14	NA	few	CASSQDRGQSGYTF	TGTGCCAGCAGCCAAGACAGGGGTCAATCTGGCTACACCTTC
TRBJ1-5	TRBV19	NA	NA	CASSSPGGGNQPQHF	TGTGCCAGTAGTTCCCCCGGTGGTGGCAATCAGCCCCAGCATTTT
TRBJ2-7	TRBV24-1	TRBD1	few	CATSDSLSGTGDEQYF	TGTGCCACCAGTGATTCGTTGTCGGGGACAGGGGACGAGCAGTACTTC
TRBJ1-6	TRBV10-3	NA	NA	CASLWGWFHHF	TGTGCCAGCCTATGGGGTTGGTTCCACCACTTT
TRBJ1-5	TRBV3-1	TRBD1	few	CASSRGQGGSQPQHF	TGTGCCAGCAGCCGAGGACAGGGTGGTAGTCAGCCCCAGCATTTT